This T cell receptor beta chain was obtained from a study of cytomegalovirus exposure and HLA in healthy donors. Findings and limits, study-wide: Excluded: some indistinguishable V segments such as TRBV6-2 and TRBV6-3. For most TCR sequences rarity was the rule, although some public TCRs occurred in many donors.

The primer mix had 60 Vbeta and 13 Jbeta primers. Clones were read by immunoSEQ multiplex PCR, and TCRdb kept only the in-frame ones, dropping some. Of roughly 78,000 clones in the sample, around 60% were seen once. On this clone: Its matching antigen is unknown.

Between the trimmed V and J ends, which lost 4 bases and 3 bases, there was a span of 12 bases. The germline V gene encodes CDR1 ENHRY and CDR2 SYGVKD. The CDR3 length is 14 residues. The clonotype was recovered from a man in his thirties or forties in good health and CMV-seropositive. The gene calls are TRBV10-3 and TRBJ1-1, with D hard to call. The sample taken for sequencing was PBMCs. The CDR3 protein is CAISAGWEDTEAFF. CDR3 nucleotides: TGTGCCATCAGTGCTGGGTGGGAGGACACTGAAGCTTTCTTT.